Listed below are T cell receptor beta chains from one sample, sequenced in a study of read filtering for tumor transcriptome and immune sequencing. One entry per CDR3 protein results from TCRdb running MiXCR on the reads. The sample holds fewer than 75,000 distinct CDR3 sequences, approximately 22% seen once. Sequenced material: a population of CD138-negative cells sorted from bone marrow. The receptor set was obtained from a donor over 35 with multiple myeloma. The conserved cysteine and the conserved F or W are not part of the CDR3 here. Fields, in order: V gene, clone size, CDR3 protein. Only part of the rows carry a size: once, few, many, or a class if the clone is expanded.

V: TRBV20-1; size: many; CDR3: SARDGRGSETQY
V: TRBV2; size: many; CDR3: ASLDRLAVSDTQY
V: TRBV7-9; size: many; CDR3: ASSPTGTYYEQY
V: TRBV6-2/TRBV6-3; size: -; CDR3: ASSWTVYGYT
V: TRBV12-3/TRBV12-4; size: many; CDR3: ASSQALSAF
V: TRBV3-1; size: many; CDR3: ASSPPDRDDSNQPQH
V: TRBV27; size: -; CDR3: ASSLRKAGGPTDTQY
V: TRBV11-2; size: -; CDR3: ASSATGWAEAF
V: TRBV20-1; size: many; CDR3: SASAAGSTDTQY
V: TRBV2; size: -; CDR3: ASREAGGAVLSGELF
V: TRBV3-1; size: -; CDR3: ASSQQEYYGYT
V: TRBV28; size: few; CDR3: ASSFYRGSSTDTQY
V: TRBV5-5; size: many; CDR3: ASSSAAGVAETQY
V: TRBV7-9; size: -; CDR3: ASSHSRDSINQPQH
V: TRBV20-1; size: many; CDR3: SARGTNYGYT
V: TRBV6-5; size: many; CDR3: ASSYLGGFNEQF
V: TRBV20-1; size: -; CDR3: SADGLVGQEETQY
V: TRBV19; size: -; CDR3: ASTTTTGTGQPQH
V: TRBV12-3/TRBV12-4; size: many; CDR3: ASTPKGWITEAF
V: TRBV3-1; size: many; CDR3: ASSQGRSIADTQY
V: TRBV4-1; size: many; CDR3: ASSQGLSWTEAF
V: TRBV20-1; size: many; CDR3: SAELNTEAF
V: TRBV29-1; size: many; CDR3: SVERGGTDTQY